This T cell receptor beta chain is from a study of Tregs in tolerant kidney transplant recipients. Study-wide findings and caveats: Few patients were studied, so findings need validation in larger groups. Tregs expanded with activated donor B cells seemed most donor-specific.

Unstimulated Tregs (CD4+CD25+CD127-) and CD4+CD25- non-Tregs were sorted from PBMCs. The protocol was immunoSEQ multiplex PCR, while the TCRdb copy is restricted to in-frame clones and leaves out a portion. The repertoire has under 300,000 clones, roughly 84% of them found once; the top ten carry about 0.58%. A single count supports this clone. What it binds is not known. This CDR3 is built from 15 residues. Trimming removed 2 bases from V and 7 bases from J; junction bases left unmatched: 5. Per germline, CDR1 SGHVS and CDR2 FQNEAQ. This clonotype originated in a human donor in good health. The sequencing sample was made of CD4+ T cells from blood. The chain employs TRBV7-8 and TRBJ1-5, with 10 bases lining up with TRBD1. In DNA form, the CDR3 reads TGTGCCAGCAGCTTATGGGACAGGGGCGGGCAGCCCCAGCATTTT. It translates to CASSLWDRGGQPQHF. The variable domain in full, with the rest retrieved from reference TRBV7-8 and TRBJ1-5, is GAGVSQSPRYKVAKRGQDVALRCDPISGHVSLFWYQQALGQGPEFLTYFQNEAQLDKSGLPSDRFFAERPEGSVSTLKIQRTQQEDSAVYLCASSLWDRGGQPQHFGDGTRLSIL.